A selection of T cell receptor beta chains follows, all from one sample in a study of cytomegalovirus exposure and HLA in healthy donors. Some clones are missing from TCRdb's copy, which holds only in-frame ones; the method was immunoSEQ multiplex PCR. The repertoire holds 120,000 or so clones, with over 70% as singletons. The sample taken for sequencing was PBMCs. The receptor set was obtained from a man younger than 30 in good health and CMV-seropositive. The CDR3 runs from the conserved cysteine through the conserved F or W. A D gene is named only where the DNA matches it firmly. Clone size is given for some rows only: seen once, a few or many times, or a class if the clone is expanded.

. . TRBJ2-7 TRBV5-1 CASSPGKVEQYF TGCGCCAGCAGCCCGGGGAAAGTCGAGCAGTACTTC
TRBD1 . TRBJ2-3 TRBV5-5 CASSSHRGGRDLSTDTQYF TGTGCCAGCAGCTCACACAGGGGTGGTCGGGATCTCTCCACAGATACGCAGTATTTT
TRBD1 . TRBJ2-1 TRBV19 CASSIVGGEAYNEQFF TGTGCCAGTAGTATAGTAGGGGGCGAGGCCTACAATGAGCAGTTCTTC
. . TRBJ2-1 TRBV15 CATSRGRSEGPGNEQFF TGTGCCACCAGCAGAGGACGTTCGGAGGGCCCGGGGAATGAGCAGTTCTTC
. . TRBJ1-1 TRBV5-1 CASSLAPGETEAFF TGCGCCAGCAGCTTGGCTCCAGGGGAAACTGAAGCTTTCTTT
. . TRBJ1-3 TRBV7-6 CASRLSGSGNTIYF TGTGCCAGCAGATTATCAGGGTCTGGAAACACCATATATTTT
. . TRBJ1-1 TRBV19 CASSTRLGLWNTEAFF TGTGCCAGTAGTACTAGACTCGGACTGTGGAACACTGAAGCTTTCTTT
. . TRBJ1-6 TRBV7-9 CASSPGRTSIHLKDSPLHF TGTGCCAGCAGCCCCGGGAGGACATCGATCCACCTAAAGGATTCACCCCTCCACTTT
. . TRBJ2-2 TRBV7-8 CASSNSGQLRNTGELFF TGTGCCAGCAGCAACTCCGGACAGTTACGGAACACCGGGGAGCTGTTTTTT
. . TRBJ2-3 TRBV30 CAWSPRGSSTDTQYF TGTGCCTGGAGTCCACGCGGTTCTAGCACAGATACGCAGTATTTT
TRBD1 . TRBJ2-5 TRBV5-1 CASSSQGAEGETQYF TGCGCCAGCAGCTCACAGGGGGCTGAGGGAGAGACCCAGTACTTC
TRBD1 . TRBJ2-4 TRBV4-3 CASSRRQGTKNIQYF TGCGCCAGCAGCCGAAGACAGGGTACCAAAAACATTCAGTACTTC
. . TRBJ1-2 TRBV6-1 CASSVLADSAYGYTF TGTGCCAGCAGTGTTCTGGCCGACAGCGCCTATGGCTACACCTTC
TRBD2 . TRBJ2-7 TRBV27 CASSHPTSVPYEQYF TGTGCCAGCAGTCACCCGACTAGCGTCCCCTACGAGCAGTACTTC
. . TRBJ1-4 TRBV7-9 CASSLALGAHEKLFF TGTGCCAGCAGCTTAGCGCTGGGGGCCCATGAAAAACTGTTTTTT
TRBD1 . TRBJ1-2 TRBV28 CASRRTGQGYGYTF TGTGCCAGCCGCAGGACGGGACAGGGGTATGGCTACACCTTC
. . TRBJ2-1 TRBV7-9 CASSLERGSLTINEQFF TGTGCCAGCAGCTTAGAACGAGGTTCCTTAACTATCAATGAGCAGTTCTTC
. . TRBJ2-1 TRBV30 CAWSVPRAGNEQFF TGTGCCTGGAGTGTACCCAGGGCTGGGAATGAGCAGTTCTTC
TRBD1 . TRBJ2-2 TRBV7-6 CASSSQTGAANTGELFF TGTGCCAGCAGCTCCCAAACAGGGGCGGCTAACACCGGGGAGCTGTTTTTT
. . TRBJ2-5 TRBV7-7 CASSLVGVGGGETQYF TGTGCTAGCAGCTTAGTAGGCGTCGGGGGTGGAGAGACCCAGTACTTC
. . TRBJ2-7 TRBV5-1 CASRNLLDSYEQYF TGCGCCAGCAGAAACTTGTTGGACAGCTACGAGCAGTACTTC
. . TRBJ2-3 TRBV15 CATRRDMRDTQYF TGTGCCACCAGAAGGGACATGCGGGATACGCAGTATTTT
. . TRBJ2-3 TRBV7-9 CASSLGSGNRDADTQYF TGTGCCAGCAGCTTAGGAAGTGGAAACAGGGACGCAGATACGCAGTATTTT
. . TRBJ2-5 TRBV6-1 CASSGTDQETQYF TGTGCCAGCAGTGGGACAGACCAAGAGACCCAGTACTTC
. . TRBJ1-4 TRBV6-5 CASSYWGRNEKLFF TGTGCCAGCAGTTACTGGGGGCGTAATGAAAAACTGTTTTTT
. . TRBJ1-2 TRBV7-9 CASTFEIYGYTF TGTGCCAGCACCTTTGAGATCTATGGCTACACCTTC
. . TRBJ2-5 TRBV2 CASSLTDYLETQYF TGTGCCAGCAGTCTAACGGACTACCTAGAGACCCAGTACTTC
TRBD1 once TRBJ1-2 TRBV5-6 CASSLAGGYGYTF TGTGCCAGCAGCTTGGCAGGGGGCTATGGCTACACCTTC
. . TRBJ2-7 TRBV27 CASSEPAFSDEQYF TGTGCCAGCAGCGAACCTGCGTTTTCCGACGAGCAGTACTTC